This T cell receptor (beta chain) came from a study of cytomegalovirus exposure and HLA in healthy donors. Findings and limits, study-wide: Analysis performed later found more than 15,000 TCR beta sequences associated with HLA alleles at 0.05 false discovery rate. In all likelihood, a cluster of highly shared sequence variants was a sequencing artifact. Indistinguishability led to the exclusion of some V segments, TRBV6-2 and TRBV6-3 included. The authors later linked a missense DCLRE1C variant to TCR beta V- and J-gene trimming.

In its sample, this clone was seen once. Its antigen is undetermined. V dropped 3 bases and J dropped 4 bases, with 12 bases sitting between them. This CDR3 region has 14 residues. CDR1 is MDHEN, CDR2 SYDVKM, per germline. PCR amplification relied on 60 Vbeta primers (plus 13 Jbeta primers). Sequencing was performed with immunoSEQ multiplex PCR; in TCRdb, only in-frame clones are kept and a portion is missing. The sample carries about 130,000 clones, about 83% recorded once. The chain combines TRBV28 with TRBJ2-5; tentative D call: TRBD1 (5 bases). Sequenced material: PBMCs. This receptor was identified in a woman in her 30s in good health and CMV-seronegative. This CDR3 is CASSLGRVRETQYF. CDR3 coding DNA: TGTGCCAGCAGTTTGGGCAGGGTACGAGAGACCCAGTACTTC. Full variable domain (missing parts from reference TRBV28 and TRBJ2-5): DVKVTQSSRYLVKRTGEKVFLECVQDMDHENMFWYRQDPGLGLRLIYFSYDVKMKEKGDIPEGYSVSREKKERFSLILESASTNQTSMYLCASSLGRVRETQYFGPGTRLLVL.